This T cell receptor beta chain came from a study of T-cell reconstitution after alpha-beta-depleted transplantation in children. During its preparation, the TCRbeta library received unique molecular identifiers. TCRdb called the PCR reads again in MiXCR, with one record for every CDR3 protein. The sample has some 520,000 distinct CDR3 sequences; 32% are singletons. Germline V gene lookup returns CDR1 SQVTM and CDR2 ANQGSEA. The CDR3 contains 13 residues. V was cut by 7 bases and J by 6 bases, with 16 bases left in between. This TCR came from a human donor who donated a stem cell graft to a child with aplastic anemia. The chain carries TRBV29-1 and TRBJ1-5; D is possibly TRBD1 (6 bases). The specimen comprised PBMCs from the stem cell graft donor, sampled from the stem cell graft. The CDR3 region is CSATTDSFQPQHF. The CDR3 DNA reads TGCAGCGCGACGACGGACAGTTTTCAGCCCCAGCATTTT. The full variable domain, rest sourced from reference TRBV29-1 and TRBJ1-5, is SAVISQKPSRDICQRGTSLTIQCQVDSQVTMMFWYRQQPGQSLTLIATANQGSEATYESGFVIDKFPISRPNLTFSTLTVSNMSPEDSSIYLCSATTDSFQPQHFGDGTRLSIL.